The present entry profiles one TCR beta chain with its context. Its antigen is not identified. The junction does not match germline at one end; this may be a read error. This sample was included in a study of tumor and adjacent non-tumor tissue in lung cancer. Study-wide results and limits: TCR diversity was significantly greater in tumor than normal lung tissue.

No cell sorting was done before RNA was extracted from the tissue. The normal lung tissue was taken more than 3 cm from the tumor edge. The library came from three nested PCR rounds adapted from ARM-PCR protocols. TCRdb ran MiXCR on the multiplex PCR reads and lists one entry per CDR3 protein. The data show approximately 62,000 distinct CDR3 sequences, around two thirds seen once. Germline CDR1 reads SGHRS; CDR2 reads YFSETQ. The CDR3 is 11 amino acids. The rearrangement links TRBV5-1 to TRBJ2-3; the D gene is possibly TRBD2 (6 bases). The sequenced sample consisted of distant non-tumor lung tissue. The TCR was taken from a man in his 70s with non-small cell lung cancer. The CDR3 sequence: CASTWGGTHYF. DNA of the CDR3: TGCGCCAGCACCTGGGGAGGTACGCACTATTTT.